The rows below give T cell receptor beta chains drawn from one sample of a study of metastatic and nonmetastatic thyroid tumors. MiXCR reprocessed the PCR reads for TCRdb. The sample lists 25,000 to 35,000 clones; approximately 10% were seen once. Specimen: blood. The receptor set was obtained from a female donor with papillary thyroid cancer or a benign thyroid nodule (not recorded which). Some clones in this sample may be carry-over from other donors' samples. The CDR3 runs from the conserved cysteine through the conserved F or W. D genes are given only for firm matches. Expanded clones are given a class, and other clones once, few, many or no size at all.

TRBJ2-7 many TRBV10-3 . TGTGCCATCAGTGGCGGAGGTGAGGACGAGCAGTACTTC CAISGGGEDEQYF
TRBJ1-4 many TRBV5-1 TRBD1 TGCGCCAGCAGCCCCCAGGGGGCGTCTAATGAAAAACTGTTTTTT CASSPQGASNEKLFF
TRBJ2-7 few TRBV6-2/TRBV6-3 TRBD1 TGTGCTAGGAGCCGATCCGACAGGGAAGTCTACGAGCAGTACTTC CARSRSDREVYEQYF
TRBJ1-1 few TRBV6-1 . TGTGCCAGCAGTGTCAGGGGATGGAACACTGAAGCTTTCTTT CASSVRGWNTEAFF
TRBJ1-1 many TRBV28 . TGTGCCAGCAGGCCCTGGGCGGGCAGCACTGAAGCTTTCTTT CASRPWAGSTEAFF
TRBJ1-5 many TRBV4-2 . TGTGCCAGCAGCGGCAAGACAGGTAGCAATCAGCCCCAGCATTTT CASSGKTGSNQPQHF
TRBJ2-3 many TRBV4-3 . TGCGCCAGCAGCCAAGATCGGGACACAGATACGCAGTATTTT CASSQDRDTDTQYF
TRBJ2-7 . TRBV6-2/TRBV6-3 . TGTGCCAGCAGGGGTTCAGCGTCCTACGAGCAGTACTTC CASRGSASYEQYF
TRBJ1-1 many TRBV12-5 . TGTGCTAGTGGTTTGCAGGAGAACACTGAAGCTTTCTTT CASGLQENTEAFF
TRBJ2-5 . TRBV4-2 TRBD2 TGTGCCAGCAGCCCCGGGACTAGCGGGCCAGGAGGGAGGATAGAGACCCAGTACTTC CASSPGTSGPGGRIETQYF